This T cell receptor beta chain was retrieved from a study of CXCR3-negative and CXCR3-positive naive CD8 T cells. Study results and caveats: Memory cells showed distinct TRBV-TRBJ patterns, while the two naive subsets matched.

More than 250,000 cells per CD8+ T cell subset were flow-sorted in triplicate. Germline V gene lookup returns CDR1 SGHNT and CDR2 YENEEA. There are 15 residues in the CDR3. 5' RACE with UMI labels generated the TRB cDNA libraries. One entry per CDR3 protein, without DNA, is what TCRdb gives after re-calling the 5' RACE reads. Its listing shows roughly 50,000 distinct CDR3 sequences. Of note for this clonotype: No antigen is known for it.

The chain couples TRBV11-3 to TRBJ2-7. Sequenced sample: memory CD8+ T cells from blood. The TCR originated in a human donor in good health. Some clones in this sample may be carry-over from other donors' samples. CDR3: CASTPFRPDPYEQYF. The variable domain in full, with the rest retrieved from reference TRBV11-3 and TRBJ2-7, is EAGVVQSPRYKIIEKKQPVAFWCNPISGHNTLYWYLQNLGQGPELLIRYENEEAVDDSQLPKDRFSAERLKGVDSTLKIQPAELGDSAVYLCASTPFRPDPYEQYFGPGTRLTVT.